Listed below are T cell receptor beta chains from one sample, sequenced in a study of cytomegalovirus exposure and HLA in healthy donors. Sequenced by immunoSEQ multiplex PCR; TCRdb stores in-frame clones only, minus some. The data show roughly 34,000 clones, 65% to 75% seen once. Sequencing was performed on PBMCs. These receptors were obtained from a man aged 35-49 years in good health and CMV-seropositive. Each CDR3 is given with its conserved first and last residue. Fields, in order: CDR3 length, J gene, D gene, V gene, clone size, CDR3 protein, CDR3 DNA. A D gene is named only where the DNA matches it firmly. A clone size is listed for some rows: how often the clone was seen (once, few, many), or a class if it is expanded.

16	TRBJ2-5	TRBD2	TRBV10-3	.	CAISESSGGAQETQYF	TGTGCCATCAGTGAGTCGTCGGGAGGGGCCCAAGAGACCCAGTACTTC
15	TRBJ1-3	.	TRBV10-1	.	CASRAGLVSGNTIYF	TGCGCCAGCAGAGCGGGTTTGGTCTCTGGAAACACCATATATTTT
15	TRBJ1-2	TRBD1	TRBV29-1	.	CSVAGNKQGASGYTF	TGCAGCGTTGCGGGCAATAAACAGGGGGCGAGCGGCTACACCTTC
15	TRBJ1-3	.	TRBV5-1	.	CASSSQSSPGNTIYF	TGCGCCAGCAGCTCTCAATCGAGCCCTGGAAACACCATATATTTT
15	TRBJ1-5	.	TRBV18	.	CASSLMGGNGQPQHF	TGTGCCAGCTCACTAATGGGGGGGAACGGACAGCCCCAGCATTTT
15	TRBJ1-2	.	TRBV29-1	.	CSVGRVGGQRHGYTF	TGCAGCGTTGGCAGGGTAGGGGGTCAAAGGCATGGCTACACCTTC
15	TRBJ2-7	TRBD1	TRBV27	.	CASSLRQGASYEQYF	TGTGCCAGCAGTTTACGACAGGGGGCCTCCTACGAGCAGTACTTC
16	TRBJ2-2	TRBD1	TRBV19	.	CASSLPTAGGSGELFF	TGTGCCAGTAGCTTACCGACGGCAGGGGGCAGTGGGGAGCTGTTTTTT
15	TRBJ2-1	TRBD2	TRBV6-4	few	CASSGVAGEYNEQFF	TGTGCCAGCAGTGGGGTAGCGGGGGAGTACAATGAGCAGTTCTTC
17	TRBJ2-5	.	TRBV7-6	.	CASSLAPEDSLQETQYF	TGTGCCAGCAGCTTAGCCCCAGAGGACAGTTTACAAGAGACCCAGTACTTC
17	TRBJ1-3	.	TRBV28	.	CASSLSGRTTSGNTIYF	TGTGCCAGCAGTTTAAGTGGGCGGACAACTTCTGGAAACACCATATATTTT
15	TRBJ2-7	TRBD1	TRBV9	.	CASSVGQGATYEQYF	TGTGCCAGCAGCGTAGGACAGGGGGCTACCTACGAGCAGTACTTC
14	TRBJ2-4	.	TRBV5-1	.	CASSLESREDIQYF	TGCGCCAGCAGCTTGGAATCCAGGGAGGACATTCAGTACTTC
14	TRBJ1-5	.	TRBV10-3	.	CAIKGEESNQPQHF	TGTGCCATCAAAGGGGAAGAGAGCAATCAGCCCCAGCATTTT
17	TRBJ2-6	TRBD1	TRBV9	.	CASTPWDSHSGANVLTF	TGTGCCAGCACCCCTTGGGACAGCCACTCTGGGGCCAACGTCCTGACTTTC
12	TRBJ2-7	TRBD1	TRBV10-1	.	CASSGTAYEQYF	TGCGCCAGCAGCGGGACAGCCTACGAGCAGTACTTC
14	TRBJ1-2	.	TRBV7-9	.	CASSFDGGGYGYTF	TGTGCCAGCAGCTTTGACGGGGGAGGCTATGGCTACACCTTC
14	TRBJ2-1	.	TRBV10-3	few	CAISEWESYNEQFF	TGTGCCATCAGTGAATGGGAGTCCTACAATGAGCAGTTCTTC
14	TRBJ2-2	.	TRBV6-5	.	CASSFQDDAGELFF	TGTGCCAGCAGTTTTCAGGATGACGCCGGGGAGCTGTTTTTT
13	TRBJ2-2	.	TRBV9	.	CASSSPGTGELFF	TGTGCCAGCTCCTCCCCGGGGACCGGGGAGCTGTTTTTT
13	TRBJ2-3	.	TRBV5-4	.	CASSPPTANTQYF	TGTGCCAGCAGCCCGCCTACTGCAAATACGCAGTATTTT
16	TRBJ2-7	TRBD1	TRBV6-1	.	CASSEGAGTGGDEQYF	TGTGCCAGCAGTGAAGGTGCCGGGACAGGGGGCGACGAGCAGTACTTC
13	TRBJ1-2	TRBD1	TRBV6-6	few	CASSKDRVYGYTF	TGTGCCAGCAGTAAGGACAGGGTTTATGGCTACACCTTC
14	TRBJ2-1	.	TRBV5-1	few	CASSYRGSYNEQFF	TGCGCCAGCAGCTACCGGGGCTCCTACAATGAGCAGTTCTTC
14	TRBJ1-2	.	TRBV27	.	CASSLSIGRIGYTF	TGTGCCAGCAGTTTATCGATAGGCAGGATTGGCTACACCTTC
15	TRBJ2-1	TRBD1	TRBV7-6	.	CASRAKRGPNNEQFF	TGTGCCAGCAGGGCAAAGAGGGGGCCTAACAATGAGCAGTTCTTC
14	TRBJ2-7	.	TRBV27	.	CASSLRGMWDEQYF	TGTGCCAGCAGTTTGAGAGGGATGTGGGACGAGCAGTACTTC
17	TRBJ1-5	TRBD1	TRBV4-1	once	CASSQRDRDRGFQPQHF	TGCGCCAGCAGCCAGCGGGACCGGGACAGGGGGTTCCAGCCCCAGCATTTT
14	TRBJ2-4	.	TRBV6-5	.	CASTPMAGVNIQYF	TGTGCCAGCACTCCTATGGCAGGGGTGAACATTCAGTACTTC
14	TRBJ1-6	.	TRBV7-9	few	CASSFQGSNSPLHF	TGTGCCAGCAGCTTTCAGGGGTCGAATTCACCCCTCCACTTT
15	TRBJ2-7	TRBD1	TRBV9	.	CASSNPRTGVYEQYF	TGTGCCAGCAGTAACCCCCGGACAGGGGTGTACGAGCAGTACTTC
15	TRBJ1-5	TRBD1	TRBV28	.	CASRRNRGLSQPQHF	TGTGCCAGCAGACGCAACAGGGGGCTTAGTCAGCCCCAGCATTTT
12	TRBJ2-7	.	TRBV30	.	CAWSVRGSEQYF	TGTGCCTGGAGTGTACGAGGATCCGAGCAGTACTTC
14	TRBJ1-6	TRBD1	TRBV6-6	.	CASRSGGQGNSLHF	TGTGCCAGCAGATCCGGGGGACAGGGTAATTCCCTCCACTTT
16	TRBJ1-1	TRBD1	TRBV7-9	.	CASSLAGTGSNTEAFF	TGTGCCAGCAGCTTAGCGGGGACAGGGTCGAACACTGAAGCTTTCTTT
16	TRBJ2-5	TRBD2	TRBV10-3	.	CAISEGVAGGQETQYF	TGTGCCATCAGTGAGGGGGTAGCGGGGGGTCAAGAGACCCAGTACTTC
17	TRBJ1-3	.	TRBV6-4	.	CASSEPREGWSGNTIYF	TGTGCCAGCAGTGAACCCCGGGAGGGGTGGTCGGGAAACACCATATATTTT
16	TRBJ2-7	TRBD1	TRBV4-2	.	CASSQDVFGTDSEQYF	TGTGCCAGCAGCCAAGATGTATTCGGGACAGATTCCGAGCAGTACTTC
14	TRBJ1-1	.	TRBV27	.	CASSLRGFNTEAFF	TGTGCCAGCAGTTTAAGAGGGTTCAACACTGAAGCTTTCTTT
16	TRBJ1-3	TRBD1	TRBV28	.	CASSGGDRILGNTIYF	TGTGCCAGCAGTGGGGGGGACAGGATACTTGGAAACACCATATATTTT